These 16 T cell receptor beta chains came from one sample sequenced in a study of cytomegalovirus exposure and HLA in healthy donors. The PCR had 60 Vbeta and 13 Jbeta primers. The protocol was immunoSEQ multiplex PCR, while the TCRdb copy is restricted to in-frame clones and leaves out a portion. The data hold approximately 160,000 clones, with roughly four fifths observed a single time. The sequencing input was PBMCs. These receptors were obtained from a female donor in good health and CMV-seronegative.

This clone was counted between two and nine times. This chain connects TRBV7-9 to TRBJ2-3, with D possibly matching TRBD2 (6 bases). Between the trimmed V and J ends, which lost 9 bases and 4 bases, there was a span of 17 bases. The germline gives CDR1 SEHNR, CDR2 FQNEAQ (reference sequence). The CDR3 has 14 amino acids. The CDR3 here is CASQRRVWADTQYF. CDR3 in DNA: TGTGCCAGTCAGAGGAGGGTATGGGCAGATACGCAGTATTTT.

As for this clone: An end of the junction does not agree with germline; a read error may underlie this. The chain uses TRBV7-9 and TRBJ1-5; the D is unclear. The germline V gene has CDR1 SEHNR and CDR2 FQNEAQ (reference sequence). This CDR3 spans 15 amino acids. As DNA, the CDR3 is TGTTCCAGCAGCTTAGCGTCCGGTCGCTATCAGCCCCAGCATTTT. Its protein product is CSSSLASGRYQPQHF.

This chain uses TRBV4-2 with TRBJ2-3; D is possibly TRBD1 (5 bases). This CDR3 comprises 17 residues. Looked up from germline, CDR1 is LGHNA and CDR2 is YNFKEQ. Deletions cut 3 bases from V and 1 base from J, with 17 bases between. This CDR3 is CASSQVLLQGGTDTQYF. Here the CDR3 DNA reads TGTGCCAGCAGCCAGGTCCTCTTGCAGGGCGGCACAGATACGCAGTATTTT.

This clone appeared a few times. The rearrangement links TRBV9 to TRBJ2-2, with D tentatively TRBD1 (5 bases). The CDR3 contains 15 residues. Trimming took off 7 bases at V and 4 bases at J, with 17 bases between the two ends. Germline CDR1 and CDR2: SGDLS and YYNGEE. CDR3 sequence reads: CASSVRAVLTGELFF. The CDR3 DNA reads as TGTGCCAGCTCGGTCAGGGCGGTACTCACCGGGGAGCTGTTTTTT.

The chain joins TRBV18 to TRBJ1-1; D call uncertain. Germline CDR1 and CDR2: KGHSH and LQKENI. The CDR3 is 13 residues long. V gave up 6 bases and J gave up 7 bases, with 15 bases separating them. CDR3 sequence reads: CASSPPSGGEAFF. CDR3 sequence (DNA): TGTGCCAGCTCCCCTCCATCGGGAGGTGAAGCTTTCTTT.

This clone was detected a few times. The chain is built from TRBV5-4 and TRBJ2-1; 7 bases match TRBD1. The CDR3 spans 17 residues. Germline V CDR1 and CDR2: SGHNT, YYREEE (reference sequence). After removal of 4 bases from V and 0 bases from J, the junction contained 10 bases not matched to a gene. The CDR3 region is CASSQGGQLSSYNEQFF. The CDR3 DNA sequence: TGTGCCAGCAGCCAAGGGGGCCAACTTAGCTCCTACAATGAGCAGTTCTTC.

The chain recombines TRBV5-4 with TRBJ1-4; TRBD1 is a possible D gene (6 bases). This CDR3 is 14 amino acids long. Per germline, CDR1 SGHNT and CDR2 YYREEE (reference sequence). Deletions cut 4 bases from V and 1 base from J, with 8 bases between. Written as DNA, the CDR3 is TGTGCCAGCAGCAAACAGGGAACTAATGAAAAACTGTTTTTT. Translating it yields CASSKQGTNEKLFF.

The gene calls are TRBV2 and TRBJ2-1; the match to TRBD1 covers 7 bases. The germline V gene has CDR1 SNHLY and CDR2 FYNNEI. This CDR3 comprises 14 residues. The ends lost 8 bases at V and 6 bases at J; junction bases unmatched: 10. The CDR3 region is CASGTGDRFNEQFF. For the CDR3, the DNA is TGTGCCAGCGGAACAGGGGATAGGTTCAATGAGCAGTTCTTC.

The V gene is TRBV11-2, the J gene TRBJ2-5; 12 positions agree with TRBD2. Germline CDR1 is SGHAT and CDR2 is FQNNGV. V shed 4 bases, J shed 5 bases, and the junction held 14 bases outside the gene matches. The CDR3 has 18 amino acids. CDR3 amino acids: CASSSQISSGGATETQYF. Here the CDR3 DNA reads TGTGCCAGCAGCTCGCAGATATCTAGCGGGGGGGCGACGGAGACCCAGTACTTC.

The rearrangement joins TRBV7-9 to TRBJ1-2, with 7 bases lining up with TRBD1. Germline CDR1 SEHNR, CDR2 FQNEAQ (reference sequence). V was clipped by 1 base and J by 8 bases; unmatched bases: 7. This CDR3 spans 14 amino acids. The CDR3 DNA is TGTGCCAGCAGCTTAGGGGGCAGGGGGTCGGGCTACACCTTC. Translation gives CASSLGGRGSGYTF.

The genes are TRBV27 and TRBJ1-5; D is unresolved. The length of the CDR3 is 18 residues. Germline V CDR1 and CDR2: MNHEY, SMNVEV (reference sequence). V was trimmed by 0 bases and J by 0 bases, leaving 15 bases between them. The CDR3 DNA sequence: TGTGCCAGCAGTTTATCGAGGTCTGCCGCTTATAGCAATCAGCCCCAGCATTTT. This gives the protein CASSLSRSAAYSNQPQHF.

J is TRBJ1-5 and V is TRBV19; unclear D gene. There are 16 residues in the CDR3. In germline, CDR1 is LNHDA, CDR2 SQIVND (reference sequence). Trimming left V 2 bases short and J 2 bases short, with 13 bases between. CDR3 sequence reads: CASSILSVRGNQPQHF. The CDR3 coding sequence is TGTGCCAGTAGTATACTGAGTGTACGCGGCAATCAGCCCCAGCATTTT. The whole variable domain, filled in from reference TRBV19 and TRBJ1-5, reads DGGITQSPKYLFRKEGQNVTLSCEQNLNHDAMYWYRQDPGQGLRLIYYSQIVNDFQKGDIAEGYSVSREKKESFPLTVTSAQKNPTAFYLCASSILSVRGNQPQHFGDGTRLSIL.

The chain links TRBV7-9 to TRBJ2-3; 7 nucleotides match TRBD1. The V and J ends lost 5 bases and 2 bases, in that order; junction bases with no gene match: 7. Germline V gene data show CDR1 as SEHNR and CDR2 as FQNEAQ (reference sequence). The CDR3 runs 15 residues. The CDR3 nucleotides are TGTGCCAGCAGCAATTACAGGGGTTTCACAGATACGCAGTATTTT. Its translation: CASSNYRGFTDTQYF.

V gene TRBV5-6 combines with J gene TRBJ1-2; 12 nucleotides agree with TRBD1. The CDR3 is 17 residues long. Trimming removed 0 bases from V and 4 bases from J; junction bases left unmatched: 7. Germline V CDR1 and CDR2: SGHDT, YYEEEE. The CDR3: CASSLEGTGGGFYGYTF. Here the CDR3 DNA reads TGTGCCAGCAGCTTGGAGGGGACAGGGGGCGGATTCTATGGCTACACCTTC.

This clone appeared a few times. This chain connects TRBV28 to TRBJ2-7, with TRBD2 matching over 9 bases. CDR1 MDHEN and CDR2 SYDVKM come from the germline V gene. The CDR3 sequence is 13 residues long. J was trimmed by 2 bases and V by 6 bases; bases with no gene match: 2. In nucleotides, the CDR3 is TGTGCCAGCAGCCTAGCGGGGACCTACGAGCAGTACTTC. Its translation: CASSLAGTYEQYF.

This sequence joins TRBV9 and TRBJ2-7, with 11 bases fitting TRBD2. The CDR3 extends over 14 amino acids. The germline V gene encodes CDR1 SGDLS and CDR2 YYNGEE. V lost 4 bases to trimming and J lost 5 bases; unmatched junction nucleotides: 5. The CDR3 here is CASSTSGRGDEQYF. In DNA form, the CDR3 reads TGTGCCAGCAGCACTAGCGGGAGAGGGGACGAGCAGTACTTC.